The clone carrying this T cell receptor beta chain was counted at least ten times. This table comes from immunoSEQ multiplex PCR, and its TCRdb copy is limited to in-frame clones, with some not included. The data contain 150,000 to 200,000 clones, about 82% of them singletons. This sample was taken from a study of blood T cell repertoires in COVID-19. At the level of the study: From T cells, B-cell-depleted T cells, or PBMCs came the material, which was cDNA or gDNA.

Trimming stripped 0 bases from V and 7 bases from J, with 13 bases between. The germline gives CDR1 LNHNV, CDR2 YYDKDF (reference sequence). The CDR3 extends over 15 amino acids. The chain joins TRBV15 to TRBJ1-5; perhaps TRBD1 as D (5 bases). Material: peripheral blood. The receptor was isolated from a woman aged 25 to 39 with acute or convalescent COVID-19. The CDR3 nucleotides read TGTGCCACCAGCAGAGATCCGGCAGGGTCCCAGCCCCAGCATTTT. The encoded protein is CATSRDPAGSQPQHF. Looking up the rest from reference TRBV15 and TRBJ1-5 gives the full variable domain: DAMVIQNPRYQVTQFGKPVTLSCSQTLNHNVMYWYQQKSSQAPKLLFHYYDKDFNNEADTPDNFQSRRPNTSFCFLDIRSPGLGDTAMYLCATSRDPAGSQPQHFGDGTRLSIL.